Shown below are 21 T cell receptor beta chains from a single sample sequenced in a study of T cells in Graves' hyperthyroidism and ophthalmopathy. RNA transcripts provided the source from which TCR beta CDR3 regions were amplified. Using the HTBI primer set, a first-round RT-PCR was run on the TCR CDR3. TCRdb independently ran MiXCR on the multiplex PCR reads; one entry per CDR3 protein. This table holds about 360,000 distinct CDR3 sequences, roughly 25% found once. The sample comprised blood. These receptors came from a man in his fifties with Graves' hyperthyroidism.

This clonotype was seen at least ten times. The genes are TRBV3-1 and TRBJ2-1; no definite D call. Germline CDR1 is LGHDT and CDR2 is YNNKEL (reference sequence). The CDR3 has 12 residues. Trimming left V 4 bases short and J 12 bases short, with 13 bases between. In DNA form, the CDR3 reads TGTGCCAGCAGCCGAGAGGTCGCCGTGCAGTTCTTC. Its protein is CASSREVAVQFF.

Ten or more counts support this clonotype. An end of the junction does not agree with germline; a read error may underlie this. V is TRBV11-3 and J is TRBJ2-3; 9 bases line up with TRBD2. Germline V lookup: CDR1 SGHNT, CDR2 YENEEA. This CDR3 spans 13 amino acids. The CDR3 spells CASTQREADTQYF. CDR3 nucleotide sequence: TGTGCGAGCACCCAGCGGGAGGCAGATACGCAGTATTTT.

A note on this clonotype: This sequence may be a read error, since a much larger clone differs from it by one base. The rearrangement links TRBV12-3 or TRBV12-4 to TRBJ2-7, with TRBD2 identical over 7 bases. The CDR3 sequence is 16 residues long. The ends lost 1 base at V and 8 bases at J; junction bases unmatched: 14. CDR3 coding DNA: TGTGCCAGCAGTTTAGGGGGCCTAGCGGCAACGTGGAAGCAGTACTTC. This sequence encodes CASSLGGLAATWKQYF.

J is TRBJ2-1 and V is TRBV9, with TRBD2 matching over 10 bases. The CDR3 consists of 16 residues. Germline V CDR1 and CDR2: SGDLS, YYNGEE. V lost 1 base to trimming and J lost 9 bases; unmatched junction nucleotides: 10. CDR3 sequence reads: CASSVRGSSGSAEQFF. The CDR3 nucleotides read TGTGCCAGCAGCGTAAGGGGGTCTAGCGGGAGTGCTGAGCAGTTCTTC.

This clonotype was picked up a small number of times. The chain combines TRBV20-1 with TRBJ2-3; no clear D gene. There are 14 residues in the CDR3. Germline values: CDR1 DFQATT, CDR2 SNEGSKA (reference sequence). Trimming cost V 4 bases and J 7 bases, with 18 bases left between them. CDR3 region: CSAKDLVASNTQYF. For the CDR3, the DNA is TGCAGTGCTAAGGATTTGGTGGCTTCCAATACGCAGTATTTT.

V and J are TRBV5-1 and TRBJ2-1, with TRBD1 identical over 8 bases. V dropped 0 bases and J dropped 2; count of bases not matched to a gene: 13. From germline, CDR1 is SGHRS and CDR2 YFSETQ. The length of the CDR3 is 19 residues. The CDR3 DNA is TGCGCCAGCAGCTTGGCCCTCCTGACCAGGGACAGGACCTACAATGAGCAGTTCTTC. Translated, it gives CASSLALLTRDRTYNEQFF.

This clonotype was found many times. The CDR3 here is CASSLVSTGWNEQFF. CDR3 sequence (DNA): TGTGCCAGCAGCTTAGTTTCGACAGGGTGGAATGAGCAGTTCTTC. The gene calls are TRBV11-2 and TRBJ2-1, with 7 bases that match TRBD1. The V and J ends lost 1 base and 7 bases, in that order; junction bases with no gene match: 7. CDR1 is SGHAT and CDR2 is FQNNGV in the germline V gene. The CDR3 covers 15 residues.

The V gene is TRBV11-1, the J gene TRBJ2-3, with D unclear. Germline V gene lookup returns CDR1 SGHAT and CDR2 FQDESV (reference sequence). The CDR3 totals 13 residues. V was cut by 2 bases and J by 6 bases, with 9 bases left in between. In DNA, the CDR3 is TGTGCCAGCAGCTTAAACCCAAAGGATACGCAGTATTTT. Its translation is CASSLNPKDTQYF.

Concerning this clonotype: A much bigger clone sits one base away, suggesting this may be a read error. The chain combines TRBV30 with TRBJ1-2; D unresolved. Trimming pared 3 bases from V and 6 bases from J, leaving 20 bases between. This CDR3 is 15 amino acids long. Germline V gene sequence: CDR1 GTSNPN, CDR2 SVGIG (reference sequence). Here the CDR3 reads CAWSPPFLGINGYTF. CDR3 DNA: TGTGCCTGGAGCCCCCCGTTTCTGGGGATCAATGGCTACACCTTC.

This rearrangement joins TRBV2 to TRBJ2-7, with TRBD1 matching 7 bases. The germline V gene has CDR1 SNHLY and CDR2 FYNNEI. V shed 7 bases and J 0 bases; nucleotides not matched to a gene: 9. The CDR3 has 15 residues. CDR3 in DNA: TGTGCCAGCAAAGAAAACCGGGACAGCTCCTACGAGCAGTACTTC. It translates to CASKENRDSSYEQYF. The full variable domain, in which reference TRBV2 and TRBJ2-7 provide the parts outside the CDR3, is EPEVTQTPSHQVTQMGQEVILRCVPISNHLYFYWYRQILGQKVEFLVSFYNNEISEKSEIFDDQFSVERPDGSNFTLKIRSTKLEDSAMYFCASKENRDSSYEQYFGPGTRLTVT.

This chain links TRBV3-1 with TRBJ1-1, with D possibly matching TRBD1 (5 bases). With 1 base removed from V and 0 bases from J, the gap between germline ends came to 15 bases. The CDR3 is 17 residues long. From germline, CDR1 is LGHDT and CDR2 YNNKEL (reference sequence). The chain's CDR3 is CASSQVRGSPMNTEAFF. The DNA of the CDR3 is TGTGCCAGCAGCCAAGTTCGGGGCAGCCCTATGAACACTGAAGCTTTCTTT.

V usage is TRBV24-1 and J usage is TRBJ2-1; D gene uncertain. Germline V gene sequence: CDR1 KGHDR, CDR2 SFDVKD. V was shortened by 6 bases and J by 6 bases, with 11 bases between the two germline ends. The CDR3 has 13 amino acids. The CDR3 nucleotides are TGTGCCACCAGTCCCGGAGCTGGCAATGAGCAGTTCTTC. Its protein product is CATSPGAGNEQFF.

The chain carries TRBV7-2 and TRBJ2-5; unclear D gene. The CDR3 runs to 14 residues. The V end lost 5 bases, the J end lost 1 base, and 11 bases lay between the germline ends. The germline gives CDR1 SGHTA, CDR2 FQGNSA. The CDR3 coding sequence is TGTGCCAGCAGCCCCGACACGTCCCAAGAGACCCAGTACTTC. It translates to CASSPDTSQETQYF.

This clonotype showed up just a few times. The chain has TRBV9 and TRBJ2-7; possibly TRBD2 for D (5 bases). Germline-derived CDR1 and CDR2 are SGDLS and YYNGEE. Trimming shortened V by 0 bases and J by 0 bases, and 10 bases separated the two germline ends. CDR3 length equals 15 residues. The chain's CDR3 is CASSVGTAASYEQYF. CDR3 bases: TGTGCCAGCAGCGTAGGTACAGCGGCCTCCTACGAGCAGTACTTC.

This clonotype was counted ten times or more. This chain joins TRBV7-2 and TRBJ2-5; D not certain. The CDR3 extends over 13 amino acids. Per germline, CDR1 SGHTA and CDR2 FQGNSA. Trimming took 4 bases from V and 7 from J, leaving 13 bases between them. CDR3 amino acids: CASSSSLGWTQYF. The CDR3 nucleotides are TGTGCCAGCAGCTCATCCTTGGGTTGGACCCAGTACTTC.

This clonotype was recorded many times. The chain employs TRBV29-1 and TRBJ2-7; D uncertain. This CDR3 region has 12 residues. Trimming removed 7 bases from V and 0 bases from J, with 10 bases in between. Germline CDR1 SQVTM, CDR2 ANQGSEA. The CDR3 loop is CSGSGDSYEQYF. The CDR3 coding sequence is TGCAGCGGATCAGGTGACTCCTACGAGCAGTACTTC.

This clonotype turned up a few times. The chain recombines TRBV5-5 with TRBJ2-3; 7 nucleotides align to TRBD1. The germline V gene encodes CDR1 SGHKS and CDR2 YYEKEE (reference sequence). The CDR3 is 16 amino acids. Trimming took 1 base from V and 0 from J; bases not matched to a gene: 5. CDR3 sequence (DNA): TGTGCCAGCAGCTTGTATGGACAGGCGAGCACAGATACGCAGTATTTT. Translated, it gives CASSLYGQASTDTQYF.

This chain uses TRBV12-3 or TRBV12-4 with TRBJ2-1; D may be TRBD1 or TRBD2 (5 bases each). V was cut by 6 bases and J by 6 bases, with 18 bases left in between. The CDR3 runs 15 residues. CDR3 loop: CASSRQAGTCNEQFF. In DNA form, the CDR3 reads TGTGCCAGCAGCCGGCAGGCAGGGACCTGCAATGAGCAGTTCTTC.

This rearrangement joins TRBV5-1 to TRBJ2-5, with 7 positions matching TRBD2. The CDR3 extends over 14 amino acids. With V trimmed by 0 bases and J by 5 bases, 4 bases remained unmatched. Germline V gene sequence: CDR1 SGHRS, CDR2 YFSETQ. The chain's CDR3 is CASSLVRGGETQYF. The CDR3, as DNA: TGCGCCAGCAGCTTGGTACGGGGAGGGGAGACCCAGTACTTC.

CDR3 residues: CASRSDTTEAFF. As DNA, the CDR3 is TGTGCCAGCAGATCAGACACAACTGAAGCTTTCTTT. The V call is TRBV11-2, the J call TRBJ1-1; the D is unclear. The CDR3 extends over 12 amino acids. The germline CDR1 and CDR2 sequences are SGHAT and FQNNGV. The V end lost 6 bases, the J end lost 5 bases, and 10 bases lay between the germline ends.

This clonotype was seen more than once but under ten times. The gene calls are TRBV28 and TRBJ2-1; maybe TRBD2 (6 bases). The CDR3 runs to 15 residues. The V end was cut by 6 bases, the J end by 2 bases, with 14 bases between. CDR1 and CDR2 from the germline V gene are MDHEN and SYDVKM. The CDR3 reads CASRGLAGPYNEQFF. DNA for the CDR3: TGTGCCAGCAGGGGACTTGCGGGGCCCTACAATGAGCAGTTCTTC.